The 26 T cell receptor beta chains presented below share a single source sample, sequenced in a study of cytomegalovirus exposure and HLA in healthy donors. The PCR had 60 Vbeta and 13 Jbeta primers. The assay was immunoSEQ multiplex PCR, and TCRdb's table has in-frame clones only and misses some. The repertoire holds under 80,000 clones, with around 72% as singletons. Specimen: PBMCs. Source of these receptors: a man aged 50-60 years in good health and CMV-seropositive.

This clone was recorded a few times. DNA of the CDR3: TGTGCCAGCAGCCGCTCTGGGGCCAACGTCCTGACTTTC. Its translation: CASSRSGANVLTF. This sequence joins TRBV5-8 and TRBJ2-6; D unresolved. Germline V CDR1 and CDR2: SGHTS, YDEGEE. The V end was cut by 4 bases, the J end by 0 bases, with 2 bases between. The CDR3 is made up of 13 amino acids.

This chain links TRBV27 with TRBJ2-7; 7 bases agree with TRBD1. V trimming: 4 bases; J trimming: 6 bases; junction bases outside the gene matches: 6. The CDR3 is 13 residues long. CDR1 and CDR2 (germline): MNHEY, SMNVEV (reference sequence). CDR3 loop: CASSYRQGGEQYF. The CDR3 DNA reads as TGTGCCAGCAGTTACCGACAGGGTGGCGAGCAGTACTTC.

This chain uses TRBV4-3 with TRBJ1-4, with TRBD1 matching 7 bases. There are 15 residues in the CDR3. In germline, CDR1 is LGHNA, CDR2 YSLEER. With V trimmed by 0 bases and J by 8 bases, 6 bases remained unmatched. CDR3 amino acids: CASSQERSRGEKLFF. CDR3 nucleotide sequence: TGCGCCAGCAGCCAAGAAAGGTCCAGGGGGGAAAAACTGTTTTTT.

This chain links TRBV11-2 with TRBJ2-1; 7 bases map to TRBD1. The germline gives CDR1 SGHAT, CDR2 FQNNGV. CDR3 size: 14 residues. V lost 5 bases and J lost 7; bases outside the gene matches: 8. CDR3 nucleotides: TGTGCCAGCAGCCCTTCCAGGGGGTTAAATGAGCAGTTCTTC. This encodes CASSPSRGLNEQFF.

The genes are TRBV6-1 and TRBJ2-5; perhaps TRBD1 as D (5 bases). V was cut by 6 bases and J by 2 bases, with 13 bases left in between. From germline, CDR1 is MNHNS and CDR2 SASEGT. This CDR3 is built from 14 residues. The CDR3 bases are TGTGCCAGCAGCGTCCAGGGAATACAAGAGACCCAGTACTTC. Translating gives CASSVQGIQETQYF.

This chain uses TRBV7-9 with TRBJ2-1, with D possibly being TRBD2 (6 bases). This CDR3 region has 16 residues. The germline V gene encodes CDR1 SEHNR and CDR2 FQNEAQ (reference sequence). Deletions cut 2 bases from V and 8 bases from J, with 19 bases between. In nucleotides, the CDR3 is TGTGCCAGCAGCTTAACGGGACTCTCTCGGCTGGATGAGCAGTTCTTC. Its protein product is CASSLTGLSRLDEQFF.

The rearrangement uses TRBV18 and TRBJ2-2, with 8 bases fitting TRBD2. Trimming cost V 4 bases and J 5 bases; bases outside gene matches: 9. There are 16 residues in the CDR3. The V gene's germline CDR1 is KGHSH and CDR2 LQKENI. Here the CDR3 reads CASSLPRGVRTGELFF. The CDR3 DNA is TGTGCCAGCTCACTGCCGCGGGGGGTGAGGACCGGGGAGCTGTTTTTT.

The gene calls are TRBV7-8 and TRBJ2-2; possible D gene TRBD2, 5 bases. Trimming stripped 0 bases from V and 1 base from J, with 18 bases between. The CDR3 has 19 residues. Germline CDR1 reads SGHVS; CDR2 reads FQNEAQ. The CDR3 DNA reads as TGTGCCAGCAGCTTAGCGGTCCTGGTAGCGCGCCAGAACACCGGGGAGCTGTTTTTT. It is translated as CASSLAVLVARQNTGELFF.

Concerning this clone itself: At the DNA level, this CDR3 is encoded by other sequences in the same sample as well. V is TRBV18 and J is TRBJ1-5; 8 bases are a match to TRBD1. This CDR3 contains 14 residues. Germline trimming cut 6 bases from V and 1 base from J; bases unmatched to any gene: 2. Germline lookup yields CDR1 KGHSH and CDR2 LQKENI. The CDR3 here is CASSRQGSNQPQHF. CDR3 nucleotide sequence: TGTGCCAGCTCTCGACAGGGGAGCAATCAGCCCCAGCATTTT. Full variable domain (remainder filled in from reference TRBV18 and TRBJ1-5): NAGVMQNPRHLVRRRGQEARLRCSPMKGHSHVYWYRQLPEEGLKFMVYLQKENIIDESGMPKERFSAEFPKEGPSILRIQQVVRGDSAAYFCASSRQGSNQPQHFGDGTRLSIL.

The chain joins TRBV2 to TRBJ2-5; TRBD2 matches 12 bases. The V gene end was trimmed by 8 bases and the J gene end by 6 bases; junction bases not matched to a gene: 10. Per the germline V gene, CDR1 is SNHLY and CDR2 is FYNNEI. The CDR3 loop spans 15 amino acids. The CDR3 sequence is CASELAGGPAKTQYF. The CDR3 region has the DNA TGTGCCAGCGAGCTAGCGGGGGGGCCGGCAAAGACCCAGTACTTC.

This chain joins TRBV7-2 and TRBJ2-3; D is unresolved. The CDR3 totals 14 residues. Trimming cost V 5 bases and J 0 bases, with 9 bases left between them. Germline loops: CDR1 SGHTA, CDR2 FQGNSA. The CDR3 loop reads CASSPLSSTDTQYF. The CDR3 DNA sequence: TGTGCCAGCAGCCCCCTAAGCAGCACAGATACGCAGTATTTT.

V and J are TRBV7-6 and TRBJ1-5, with 7 bases aligning to TRBD1. Trimming cost V 1 base and J 3 bases; bases outside gene matches: 6. The CDR3 runs 16 residues. Germline values: CDR1 SGHVS, CDR2 FNYEAQ. DNA of the CDR3: TGTGCCAGCAGCTTAGGAGGGCAGGGGGACAATCAGCCCCAGCATTTT. Protein sequence: CASSLGGQGDNQPQHF.

The chain is built from TRBV7-2 and TRBJ2-7; TRBD1 aligns across 10 bases. J lost 4 bases, V lost 1 base, and 4 bases had no gene match. The CDR3 is 15 residues long. Germline CDR1 SGHTA, CDR2 FQGNSA. The DNA of the CDR3 is TGTGCCAGCAGCTTAGATCGGACAGGGGGGTACGAGCAGTACTTC. Translation gives CASSLDRTGGYEQYF.

V gene TRBV7-9 combines with J gene TRBJ2-5; D might be TRBD1 (5 bases). Germline lookup yields CDR1 SEHNR and CDR2 FQNEAQ (reference sequence). Deletions cut 2 bases from V and 5 bases from J, with 9 bases between. The CDR3 consists of 13 residues. The CDR3 spells CASSLPSGETQYF. Written as DNA, the CDR3 is TGTGCCAGCAGCTTACCATCAGGGGAGACCCAGTACTTC.

Comment on this clone: The germline gene is not matched at one end of the junction; a read error may be the cause. The same CDR3 is also encoded by other DNA sequences in this sample. The chain carries TRBV28 and TRBJ2-1; D unresolved. Germline V gene lookup returns CDR1 MDHEN and CDR2 SYDVKM. This CDR3 spans 17 amino acids. The CDR3 reads CASSLEPIDGYYNAQFF. The CDR3 DNA reads as TGTGCCAGCAGTTTGGAGCCTATCGACGGGTATTACAATGCGCAGTTCTTC.

This clone showed up just a few times. The chain joins TRBV27 to TRBJ1-1; D is undetermined. V was cut by 2 bases and J by 1 base, with 5 bases left in between. CDR3 size: 13 residues. Per the germline V gene, CDR1 is MNHEY and CDR2 is SMNVEV (reference sequence). CDR3 sequence (DNA): TGTGCCAGCAGTTTAAGACAGAACACTGAAGCTTTCTTT. Translated, it gives CASSLRQNTEAFF.

This clone has more than one count but fewer than ten. The CDR3 loop reads CASSGTTGALGGEQYF. The CDR3 bases are TGTGCCAGCAGTGGAACGACAGGGGCCCTAGGAGGCGAGCAGTACTTC. The V and J genes are TRBV6-1 and TRBJ2-7, with 8 bases fitting TRBD1. From germline, CDR1 is MNHNS and CDR2 SASEGT. Trimming removed 4 bases from V and 6 bases from J; junction bases left unmatched: 14. This CDR3 has 16 amino acids.

This clone was recorded a few times. A much larger clonotype is one base distant, so this may be a read error. Other DNA sequences in this sample translate to the same CDR3. The CDR3, as DNA: TGCGCCAGCAGCCAACATATGATCGTACTCATATACAATGAGCAGTTCTTC. Translated: CASSQHMIVLIYNEQFF. The chain has TRBV4-3 and TRBJ2-1; D call uncertain. V shed 2 bases and J shed 4 bases, with 18 bases lying between them. There are 17 residues in the CDR3. Germline assignment: CDR1 LGHNA and CDR2 YSLEER.

The genes are TRBV2 and TRBJ1-2; perhaps TRBD1 as D (5 bases). Per germline, CDR1 SNHLY and CDR2 FYNNEI. Trimming shortened V by 6 bases and J by 4 bases, and 9 bases separated the two germline ends. This CDR3 spans 12 amino acids. The CDR3 here is CASSDRTYGYTF. CDR3 coding DNA: TGTGCCAGCAGCGACAGAACCTATGGCTACACCTTC.

The chain employs TRBV7-2 and TRBJ1-2, with a tentative D call TRBD1 (6 bases). V was pared by 2 bases and J by 3 bases, with 10 bases between. The CDR3 length is 14 residues. Germline V gene lookup returns CDR1 SGHTA and CDR2 FQGNSA. CDR3 sequence: CASSLNRVDYGYTF. The CDR3 DNA is TGTGCCAGCAGCTTAAACAGGGTGGACTATGGCTACACCTTC.

The chain is built from TRBV6-6 and TRBJ2-7; D call uncertain. The V gene's germline CDR1 is MNHNY and CDR2 SVGAGI (reference sequence). The length of the CDR3 is 11 residues. The V end lost 6 bases, the J end lost 4 bases, and 7 bases lay between the germline ends. In DNA form, the CDR3 reads TGTGCCAGCAGGGGCCCGTACGAGCAGTACTTC. Amino acids: CASRGPYEQYF.

In the case of this clone: Since a far larger clone is one base different, this is likely a read error. Other DNA sequences of this sample code for an identical CDR3. In nucleotides, the CDR3 is TGCTCCAGCAGCCAAGAAGCAGGAAAAGGCTACTACGAGCAGTACTTC. Translating it yields CSSSQEAGKGYYEQYF. The chain combines TRBV4-1 with TRBJ2-7, with no clear D. Germline values: CDR1 MGHRA, CDR2 YSYEKL. The CDR3 spans 16 residues.

This clone was counted ten times or more. This chain joins TRBV13 and TRBJ2-5; 8 positions match TRBD2. Germline CDR1 PRHDT, CDR2 FYEKMQ (reference sequence). The CDR3 has 18 amino acids. Losses at the gene ends were 5 bases for V and 2 bases for J; bases not matched to a gene: 16. CDR3 nucleotides: TGTGCCAGCAGCCCCCTGGTTGATGGACGGGAGGGGCAAGAGACCCAGTACTTC. This translates into CASSPLVDGREGQETQYF.

The chain links TRBV30 to TRBJ2-5; 7 bases align to TRBD2. Losses at the gene ends were 4 bases for V and 5 bases for J; bases not matched to a gene: 7. This CDR3 is built from 13 residues. Germline V lookup: CDR1 GTSNPN, CDR2 SVGIG (reference sequence). The CDR3 nucleotides read TGTGCCTGGAATCAGCGGGAAGGGGAGACCCAGTACTTC. Protein sequence: CAWNQREGETQYF.

Concerning this clone: A read error is likely, as this CDR3 ends without the conserved phenylalanine or tryptophan. The CDR3 loop reads CASSSGMNTEAFL. Here the CDR3 DNA reads TGTGCCAGCAGCTCCGGGATGAACACTGAAGCTTTCTTG. The chain links TRBV7-3 to TRBJ1-1, with D unresolved. This CDR3 is built from 13 residues. Trimming left V 4 bases short and J 0 bases short, with 6 bases between. Looked up from germline, CDR1 is SGHTA and CDR2 is FQGTGA.

The chain has TRBV28 and TRBJ2-3, with TRBD2 identical over 13 bases. The V segment lost 5 bases and the J segment 1 base; nucleotides outside the gene matches: 15. This CDR3 has 20 amino acids. Germline CDR1 reads MDHEN; CDR2 reads SYDVKM. The CDR3: CASSITGLAGRLGGTDTQYF. CDR3 DNA sequence: TGTGCCAGCAGTATAACGGGACTAGCGGGGAGACTTGGCGGCACAGATACGCAGTATTTT.